A selection of T cell receptor beta chains follows, all from one sample in a study of brain T cells in children with intractable seizures. Libraries were prepared by immunoSEQ multiplex PCR; TCRdb keeps only in-frame clonotypes and omits some of them. Counted here are more than 40,000 clones, 75% to 95% occurring once; the ten biggest clones make up 5.5% to 7%. The input for sequencing was peripheral blood, taken at surgery. The source of these receptors is a girl aged 2-10 years with tuberous sclerosis and intractable seizures. Each CDR3 is given with its conserved first and last residue. Fields, in order: clone size, V gene, D gene, J gene, CDR3 protein, CDR3 DNA. D genes are given only for firm matches. Only part of the rows carry a size: once, few, many, or a class if the clone is expanded.

size: few
V: TRBV7-2
D: -
J: TRBJ1-6
CDR3: CASSRTGPISPLHF
DNA: TGTGCCAGCAGCCGTACAGGGCCTATTTCACCCCTCCACTTT

size: -
V: TRBV5-4
D: TRBD1
J: TRBJ1-2
CDR3: CASSLDRDYGYTF
DNA: TGTGCCAGCAGCCTAGACAGGGACTATGGCTACACCTTC

size: -
V: TRBV30
D: -
J: TRBJ1-3
CDR3: CAWSGVRRNSGNTIYF
DNA: TGTGCCTGGAGTGGGGTCCGTCGGAACTCTGGAAACACCATATATTTT

size: once
V: TRBV11-2
D: -
J: TRBJ2-3
CDR3: CASSPSTDTQYF
DNA: TGTGCCAGCAGCCCCAGCACAGATACGCAGTATTTT

size: -
V: TRBV6-1
D: TRBD1
J: TRBJ2-3
CDR3: CASSEGAGTGTDTQYF
DNA: TGTGCCAGCAGTGAAGGGGCCGGGACAGGGACAGATACGCAGTATTTT

size: -
V: TRBV27
D: -
J: TRBJ1-3
CDR3: CASSFSDPRGSGNTIYF
DNA: TGTGCCAGCAGTTTTTCCGACCCTCGGGGCTCTGGAAACACCATATATTTT

size: -
V: TRBV5-6
D: -
J: TRBJ2-2
CDR3: CASSFSGRLTGELFF
DNA: TGTGCCAGCAGCTTCTCGGGACGGCTCACCGGGGAGCTGTTTTTT

size: -
V: TRBV28
D: TRBD1
J: TRBJ1-2
CDR3: CASRGQGVNYGYTF
DNA: TGTGCCAGCAGAGGACAGGGGGTTAACTATGGCTACACCTTC

size: -
V: TRBV12-3/TRBV12-4
D: TRBD1
J: TRBJ1-2
CDR3: CASSLKGAGGYTF
DNA: TGTGCCAGCAGTTTGAAGGGGGCTGGCGGCTACACCTTC

size: -
V: TRBV7-8
D: TRBD1
J: TRBJ2-3
CDR3: CASSPGQGAVTDTQYF
DNA: TGTGCCAGCAGCCCCGGACAGGGGGCCGTCACAGATACGCAGTATTTT

size: -
V: TRBV28
D: -
J: TRBJ2-5
CDR3: CASRRRQNLKETQYF
DNA: TGTGCCAGCAGGCGCCGACAGAATCTCAAAGAGACCCAGTACTTC

size: -
V: TRBV6-5
D: TRBD2
J: TRBJ2-1
CDR3: CASSRLAGTYNEQFF
DNA: TGTGCCAGCAGTAGACTAGCGGGGACCTACAATGAGCAGTTCTTC

size: once
V: TRBV6-2/TRBV6-3
D: -
J: TRBJ1-2
CDR3: CASSPTAGYGYTF
DNA: TGTGCCAGCAGCCCGACAGCCGGCTATGGCTACACCTTC

size: -
V: TRBV30
D: -
J: TRBJ1-1
CDR3: CAWSVGGTEAFF
DNA: TGTGCCTGGAGTGTAGGTGGAACTGAAGCTTTCTTT

size: -
V: TRBV18
D: -
J: TRBJ1-2
CDR3: CASSPSTGVNYGYTF
DNA: TGTGCCAGCTCACCGTCTACAGGCGTAAACTATGGCTACACCTTC

size: once
V: TRBV6-5
D: -
J: TRBJ1-1
CDR3: CASSPYPFGHTEAFF
DNA: TGTGCCAGCTCACCCTACCCTTTCGGGCACACTGAAGCTTTCTTT

size: -
V: TRBV19
D: -
J: TRBJ2-1
CDR3: CASSFGGNRDEQFF
DNA: TGTGCCAGTAGTTTTGGGGGCAATAGGGATGAGCAGTTCTTC

size: -
V: TRBV7-6
D: -
J: TRBJ2-3
CDR3: CASSLVGGYTDTQYF
DNA: TGTGCCAGCAGCTTAGTTGGGGGGTACACAGATACGCAGTATTTT

size: -
V: TRBV30
D: TRBD1
J: TRBJ1-4
CDR3: CAWSVTGADEKLFF
DNA: TGTGCCTGGAGTGTGACAGGGGCGGATGAAAAACTGTTTTTT

size: -
V: TRBV5-1
D: -
J: TRBJ2-2
CDR3: CASSYTGELFF
DNA: TGCGCCAGCAGCTACACCGGGGAGCTGTTTTTT

size: -
V: TRBV12-3/TRBV12-4
D: -
J: TRBJ1-2
CDR3: CASSFQGRYGYTF
DNA: TGTGCCAGCAGTTTTCAGGGTCGCTATGGCTACACCTTC

size: -
V: TRBV28
D: -
J: TRBJ2-7
CDR3: CASSLVYEQYF
DNA: TGTGCCAGCAGTTTAGTTTACGAGCAGTACTTC

size: once
V: TRBV14
D: TRBD1
J: TRBJ2-3
CDR3: CASSQDRDSPRYF
DNA: TGTGCCAGCAGCCAGGACCGGGACAGCCCAAGGTATTTT

size: -
V: TRBV10-3
D: -
J: TRBJ1-2
CDR3: CAISASGSYGYTF
DNA: TGTGCCATCAGTGCTTCTGGGAGCTATGGCTACACCTTC

size: -
V: TRBV20-1
D: TRBD2
J: TRBJ2-5
CDR3: CSASKLAVQETQYF
DNA: TGCAGTGCTAGTAAACTAGCGGTCCAAGAGACCCAGTACTTC

size: -
V: TRBV9
D: TRBD1
J: TRBJ2-1
CDR3: CASTPRSGGDYNEQFF
DNA: TGTGCCAGCACCCCGCGTTCAGGGGGTGACTACAATGAGCAGTTCTTC

size: -
V: TRBV10-3
D: -
J: TRBJ1-3
CDR3: CAIKSGPSGNTIYF
DNA: TGTGCCATCAAGTCCGGTCCCTCTGGAAACACCATATATTTT

size: -
V: TRBV7-9
D: TRBD2
J: TRBJ2-5
CDR3: CASSLGKGLAGETQYF
DNA: TGTGCCAGCAGCTTAGGGAAAGGACTAGCGGGTGAGACCCAGTACTTC

size: -
V: TRBV28
D: -
J: TRBJ1-1
CDR3: CASRVNTEAFF
DNA: TGTGCCAGCAGGGTGAACACTGAAGCTTTCTTT

size: once
V: TRBV19
D: TRBD1
J: TRBJ2-2
CDR3: CASSWQGVGNGELFF
DNA: TGTGCCAGTAGTTGGCAGGGGGTTGGGAACGGGGAGCTGTTTTTT

size: -
V: TRBV19
D: -
J: TRBJ2-3
CDR3: CASSGSKATSTDTQYF
DNA: TGTGCCAGTAGTGGGAGTAAGGCCACTAGCACAGATACGCAGTATTTT

size: -
V: TRBV27
D: -
J: TRBJ2-2
CDR3: CASSPGASEVTGELFF
DNA: TGTGCCAGCAGCCCCGGGGCTAGTGAGGTTACCGGGGAGCTGTTTTTT

size: -
V: TRBV6-5
D: TRBD1
J: TRBJ1-1
CDR3: CASRQTGTNTEAFF
DNA: TGTGCCAGCAGACAGACAGGGACGAACACTGAAGCTTTCTTT

size: -
V: TRBV20-1
D: -
J: TRBJ1-2
CDR3: CSASPYGYTF
DNA: TGCAGTGCTAGCCCTTATGGCTACACCTTC

size: -
V: TRBV19
D: -
J: TRBJ1-2
CDR3: CASSIGGEDYGYTF
DNA: TGTGCCAGTAGTATCGGGGGCGAGGACTATGGCTACACCTTC

size: -
V: TRBV4-1
D: -
J: TRBJ1-3
CDR3: CASSQDFRGVGGNTIYF
DNA: TGCGCCAGCAGCCAAGATTTCAGGGGTGTCGGCGGAAACACCATATATTTT

size: once
V: TRBV12-5
D: TRBD1
J: TRBJ1-2
CDR3: CASGLDIRDSYGYTF
DNA: TGTGCTAGTGGTTTGGACATCCGGGACAGTTATGGCTACACCTTC

size: -
V: TRBV9
D: TRBD2
J: TRBJ2-2
CDR3: CASSVDPAGGTGELFF
DNA: TGTGCCAGCAGCGTAGATCCAGCGGGGGGAACCGGGGAGCTGTTTTTT

size: -
V: TRBV10-3
D: -
J: TRBJ2-7
CDR3: CAISESEGNGQYF
DNA: TGTGCCATCAGTGAGTCGGAGGGGAACGGGCAGTACTTC

size: -
V: TRBV10-1
D: -
J: TRBJ1-5
CDR3: CASSEGGVQPQHF
DNA: TGCGCCAGCAGTGAGGGGGGGGTTCAGCCCCAGCATTTT

size: -
V: TRBV30
D: -
J: TRBJ1-2
CDR3: CAWTDRLSYGYTF
DNA: TGTGCCTGGACCGACCGGCTTAGCTATGGCTACACCTTC

size: -
V: TRBV9
D: TRBD2
J: TRBJ2-5
CDR3: CASSVGVAGGLETQYF
DNA: TGTGCCAGCAGCGTAGGGGTAGCGGGGGGGCTGGAGACCCAGTACTTC

size: -
V: TRBV19
D: TRBD1
J: TRBJ1-1
CDR3: CASSDPDRGTEAFF
DNA: TGTGCCAGTAGCGACCCGGACAGGGGCACTGAAGCTTTCTTT

size: -
V: TRBV27
D: -
J: TRBJ1-5
CDR3: CASSFSDRNQPQHF
DNA: TGTGCCAGCAGTTTCTCTGACAGAAATCAGCCCCAGCATTTT

size: -
V: TRBV6-1
D: -
J: TRBJ1-1
CDR3: CASSERGPWNTEAFF
DNA: TGTGCCAGCAGTGAAAGAGGACCCTGGAACACTGAAGCTTTCTTT

size: -
V: TRBV20-1
D: -
J: TRBJ2-7
CDR3: CSATEMGRYEQYF
DNA: TGCAGTGCTACTGAGATGGGGCGATACGAGCAGTACTTC

size: -
V: TRBV7-9
D: -
J: TRBJ1-2
CDR3: CASIKKGDAGTGGYTF
DNA: TGTGCCAGCATTAAAAAGGGGGACGCCGGAACGGGTGGCTACACCTTC

size: -
V: TRBV10-3
D: TRBD2
J: TRBJ2-5
CDR3: CAISERLAAKQETQYF
DNA: TGTGCCATCAGTGAAAGACTAGCGGCGAAACAAGAGACCCAGTACTTC

size: -
V: TRBV4-1
D: -
J: TRBJ1-1
CDR3: CASSHLTGGEAFF
DNA: TGCGCCAGCAGCCATCTCACGGGCGGAGAAGCTTTCTTT

size: -
V: TRBV19
D: -
J: TRBJ1-1
CDR3: CASSPLYMFTRTSEGTEAFF
DNA: TGTGCCAGTAGTCCCCTGTATATGTTTACCAGGACTTCGGAGGGGACTGAAGCTTTCTTT

size: -
V: TRBV24-1
D: -
J: TRBJ2-5
CDR3: CATSEEGKETQYF
DNA: TGTGCCACCAGTGAGGAAGGGAAAGAGACCCAGTACTTC

size: -
V: TRBV2
D: -
J: TRBJ1-3
CDR3: CASGDGPLYF
DNA: TGTGCCAGCGGCGACGGGCCCCTCTACTTT

size: -
V: TRBV27
D: -
J: TRBJ1-6
CDR3: CASSRIDRSKSSYNSPLHF
DNA: TGTGCCAGCAGCCGAATAGACAGGTCCAAGAGCTCCTATAATTCACCCCTCCACTTT

size: once
V: TRBV28
D: TRBD2
J: TRBJ2-3
CDR3: CASSAPTSGGAYTQYF
DNA: TGTGCCAGCAGTGCCCCGACTAGCGGGGGGGCGTATACGCAGTATTTT

size: -
V: TRBV18
D: -
J: TRBJ1-1
CDR3: CASSPSDRSSEAFF
DNA: TGTGCCAGCTCACCCAGTGACAGGTCATCCGAAGCTTTCTTT

size: -
V: TRBV6-1
D: -
J: TRBJ2-7
CDR3: CASSENHLLSYEQYF
DNA: TGTGCCAGCAGTGAAAATCATCTTCTGAGTTACGAGCAGTACTTC

size: once
V: TRBV19
D: TRBD1
J: TRBJ2-3
CDR3: CASSPRQGVTDTQYF
DNA: TGTGCCAGTAGCCCTCGACAGGGGGTAACAGATACGCAGTATTTT

size: -
V: TRBV24-1
D: -
J: TRBJ2-1
CDR3: CATRGDFYNEQFF
DNA: TGTGCCACTAGGGGCGACTTTTACAATGAGCAGTTCTTC